These 32 T cell receptor beta chains were all obtained from the same sample, sequenced in a study of blood T cell repertoires in COVID-19. Clones were read by immunoSEQ multiplex PCR, and TCRdb kept only the in-frame ones, dropping some. The sample lists roughly 200,000 clones; 75% to 85% were seen once. The sequenced sample was peripheral blood. These receptors came from a woman between 25 and 40 years old with COVID-19, enrolled during active disease.

This rearrangement joins TRBV2 to TRBJ1-5, with 7 bases fitting TRBD1. The CDR3 loop spans 15 amino acids. With 4 bases clipped from V and 8 bases from J, the junction kept 11 bases outside the gene matches. In germline, CDR1 is SNHLY, CDR2 FYNNEI. Here the CDR3 reads CASSGFGTERKPQHF. CDR3 nucleotides: TGTGCCAGCAGTGGGTTCGGGACAGAGAGGAAGCCCCAGCATTTT. The full variable domain, its missing parts supplied by reference TRBV2 and TRBJ1-5, is EPEVTQTPSHQVTQMGQEVILRCVPISNHLYFYWYRQILGQKVEFLVSFYNNEISEKSEIFDDQFSVERPDGSNFTLKIRSTKLEDSAMYFCASSGFGTERKPQHFGDGTRLSIL.

This rearrangement joins TRBV5-6 to TRBJ1-3, with 9 bases lining up with TRBD1. With 5 bases clipped from V and 4 bases from J, the junction kept 13 bases outside the gene matches. This CDR3 has 17 residues. Germline CDR1 reads SGHDT; CDR2 reads YYEEEE. The DNA for the CDR3 is TGTGCCAGCAGTCTAGCAGAACAGGGGGCACGGGGAAACACCATATATTTT. This sequence encodes CASSLAEQGARGNTIYF.

The CDR3, as DNA: TGTGCCAGCAAGTCAGAATACAATGAGCAGTTCTTC. Its protein is CASKSEYNEQFF. The chain has TRBV2 and TRBJ2-1; D not resolved. Germline values: CDR1 SNHLY, CDR2 FYNNEI. Trimming pared 7 bases from V and 4 bases from J, leaving 8 bases between. The CDR3 loop spans 12 amino acids.

This clone was found a few times. The chain carries TRBV10-3 and TRBJ2-7; 8 bases match TRBD1. The J segment lost 3 bases and the V segment lost 0 bases, leaving 7 bases of the junction unmatched. The germline V gene has CDR1 ENHRY and CDR2 SYGVKD. CDR3 length: 16 residues. The CDR3 DNA reads TGTGCCATCAGTGAGTCAAGGGGACAGGACAACTACGAGCAGTACTTC. It encodes CAISESRGQDNYEQYF.

In the case of this clone: An end of the junction does not agree with germline; a read error may underlie this. The rearrangement uses TRBV2 and TRBJ1-3, with 8 bases that match TRBD1. Germline CDR1 and CDR2: SNHLY and FYNNEI. The CDR3 runs to 17 residues. The CDR3, as DNA: TGTGCCGGCAGGAACCACGACAGGGGTTCCGCAGGAAACACCATATATTTT. Protein sequence: CAGRNHDRGSAGNTIYF.

The gene calls are TRBV11-3 and TRBJ1-1; D possibly corresponds to TRBD1 (6 bases). The germline gives CDR1 SGHNT, CDR2 YENEEA. V was shortened by 3 bases and J by 4 bases, with 9 bases between the two germline ends. CDR3 length equals 13 residues. The CDR3 coding sequence is TGTGCCAGCAGCTTCGGGACAAGCACTGAAGCTTTCTTT. Translated: CASSFGTSTEAFF.

CDR3 amino acids: CSASKVVAGGVYEQYF. CDR3 coding DNA: TGCAGTGCTAGTAAGGTGGTAGCGGGAGGAGTCTACGAGCAGTACTTC. This chain links TRBV20-1 with TRBJ2-7; TRBD2 matches 10 bases. Per the germline V gene, CDR1 is DFQATT and CDR2 is SNEGSKA (reference sequence). The CDR3 is made up of 16 amino acids. The V segment lost 3 bases and the J segment 3 bases; nucleotides outside the gene matches: 11.

This clone occurred once. The rearrangement joins TRBV19 to TRBJ2-3; 10 bases align to TRBD1. V lost 2 bases, J lost 6 bases, and 8 bases stayed unmatched. CDR3 length equals 16 residues. Germline V gene data show CDR1 as LNHDA and CDR2 as SQIVND (reference sequence). CDR3 nucleotides: TGTGCCAGTAGTATATTGAGACAGGGGGCCGGGGATACGCAGTATTTT. Amino acid sequence: CASSILRQGAGDTQYF.

The V and J genes are TRBV2 and TRBJ2-3, with D uncertain. CDR3 length equals 14 residues. V was pared by 3 bases and J by 0 bases, with 7 bases between. The germline V gene encodes CDR1 SNHLY and CDR2 FYNNEI. Written as DNA, the CDR3 is TGTGCCAGCAGTGACAGGCCTAGCACAGATACGCAGTATTTT. Translation gives CASSDRPSTDTQYF.

The rearrangement joins TRBV7-7 to TRBJ1-1; D is undetermined. Germline V gene sequence: CDR1 SSHAT, CDR2 FNYEAQ (reference sequence). CDR3 length equals 13 residues. The V end lost 4 bases, the J end lost 1 base, and 7 bases lay between the germline ends. The CDR3 sequence: CASSYDSNTEAFF. The CDR3 DNA reads TGTGCCAGCAGCTACGACTCGAACACTGAAGCTTTCTTT.

This chain uses TRBV10-3 with TRBJ1-1; D is unclear. The CDR3 is 12 amino acids. V was cut by 6 bases and J by 0 bases, with 5 bases left in between. Germline CDR1 reads ENHRY; CDR2 reads SYGVKD. The CDR3 coding sequence is TGTGCCATCAGCGGGATGAACACTGAAGCTTTCTTT. Amino acid sequence: CAISGMNTEAFF.

The chain carries TRBV7-2 and TRBJ1-3; no clear D gene. Deletions cut 5 bases from V and 0 bases from J, with 11 bases between. This CDR3 comprises 15 residues. Germline V gene data show CDR1 as SGHTA and CDR2 as FQGNSA. The DNA of the CDR3 is TGTGCCAGCAGCCAATTATCGAGCTCTGGAAACACCATATATTTT. It translates to CASSQLSSSGNTIYF.

The CDR3 loop is CASSLQGLASTDTQYF. As DNA, the CDR3 is TGTGCCAGCAGCTTACAAGGACTAGCGAGCACAGATACGCAGTATTTT. The chain employs TRBV7-3 and TRBJ2-3, with TRBD2 matching 9 bases. The V gene's germline CDR1 is SGHTA and CDR2 FQGTGA. Losses at the gene ends were 2 bases for V and 0 bases for J; bases not matched to a gene: 3. This CDR3 has 16 residues.

CDR3 DNA: TGTGCCAGCAGCTCGGCCTTCGGACAGGGGAGGTACCTAAATGAAAAACTGTTTTTT. It is translated as CASSSAFGQGRYLNEKLFF. This chain connects TRBV5-5 to TRBJ1-4; 9 positions agree with TRBD1. CDR3 length: 19 residues. V lost 3 bases, J lost 5 bases, and 17 bases stayed unmatched. Per the germline V gene, CDR1 is SGHKS and CDR2 is YYEKEE (reference sequence).

The V call is TRBV6-5, the J call TRBJ1-1, with TRBD1 as a possible D gene (5 bases). The CDR3 is 12 residues long. CDR1 is MNHEY, CDR2 SVGAGI, per germline. V shed 6 bases and J shed 4 bases, with 9 bases lying between them. The CDR3 loop reads CASSQTGTEAFF. The DNA of the CDR3 is TGTGCCAGCAGCCAAACAGGCACTGAAGCTTTCTTT.

The gene calls are TRBV10-2 and TRBJ2-1; TRBD2 matches at 10 bases. Germline trimming cut 0 bases from V and 4 bases from J; bases unmatched to any gene: 3. Germline CDR1 and CDR2: WSHSY and SAAADI. CDR3 length: 16 amino acids. The CDR3 reads CASSESSGRVYNEQFF. CDR3 DNA sequence: TGCGCCAGCAGTGAGTCGAGCGGGAGGGTATACAATGAGCAGTTCTTC.

This chain connects TRBV30 to TRBJ2-7; TRBD1 matches at 8 bases. J gave up 1 base and V 5 bases, and 4 bases lay outside the gene matches. The CDR3 has 13 amino acids. Germline values: CDR1 GTSNPN, CDR2 SVGIG (reference sequence). CDR3 sequence reads: CAWGQGFSYEQYF. The DNA for the CDR3 is TGTGCCTGGGGACAGGGCTTTTCCTACGAGCAGTACTTC.

The chain couples TRBV4-1 to TRBJ2-1, with D possibly matching TRBD2 (6 bases). The CDR3 is 15 amino acids. Trimming took off 0 bases at V and 4 bases at J, with 10 bases between the two ends. CDR1 and CDR2 (germline): MGHRA, YSYEKL. The CDR3 DNA is TGCGCCAGCAGCCAAGAGGGCGGGGTTTACAATGAGCAGTTCTTC. Its translation is CASSQEGGVYNEQFF.

The CDR3: CASSSRDTGGGRAFF. The CDR3 region has the DNA TGTGCCAGCAGTTCCCGGGACACGGGAGGAGGGCGCGCTTTCTTT. The chain couples TRBV27 to TRBJ1-1; a possible D gene is TRBD1 (6 bases). CDR3 length equals 15 residues. Germline V gene sequence: CDR1 MNHEY, CDR2 SMNVEV (reference sequence). V was clipped by 4 bases and J by 11 bases, with 23 bases between them.

The J gene is TRBJ2-2, the V gene TRBV28; D gene unclear. The CDR3 sequence is 12 residues long. Between the trimmed V and J ends, which lost 5 bases and 6 bases, there was a span of 7 bases. The V gene's germline CDR1 is MDHEN and CDR2 SYDVKM. CDR3 coding DNA: TGTGCCAGCAGTCCCCCGTCCGGGGAGCTGTTTTTT. As protein: CASSPPSGELFF.

This clone came up a few times. This CDR3 reads CASSGRRGTYGYTF. CDR3 in DNA: TGTGCCAGCAGCGGGCGAAGGGGAACCTATGGCTACACCTTC. This chain links TRBV9 with TRBJ1-2; D possibly corresponds to TRBD1 (5 bases). Germline CDR1 and CDR2: SGDLS and YYNGEE. The CDR3 totals 14 residues. V dropped 3 bases and J dropped 4 bases, with 13 bases sitting between them.

This rearrangement joins TRBV4-2 to TRBJ2-7; the match to TRBD2 covers 12 bases. Trimming cost V 2 bases and J 5 bases; bases outside gene matches: 13. Germline CDR1 and CDR2: LGHNA and YNFKEQ. This CDR3 region has 18 residues. Here the CDR3 DNA reads TGTGCCAGCAGCCAAACCCGGCGGACTAGCGGGATCCTTAACGAGCAGTACTTC. Its protein product is CASSQTRRTSGILNEQYF.

The chain has TRBV2 and TRBJ2-6; possible D gene TRBD1, 5 bases. Trimming shortened V by 1 base and J by 4 bases, and 8 bases separated the two germline ends. The CDR3 is 15 amino acids. The V gene's germline CDR1 is SNHLY and CDR2 FYNNEI. The CDR3 nucleotides are TGTGCCAGCAGTGAAGTAGGGGCCGGGGCCAACGTCCTGACTTTC. It codes for CASSEVGAGANVLTF.

This clone was counted only a few times. The rearrangement links TRBV6-2 or TRBV6-3 to TRBJ2-7, with D perhaps matching TRBD2 (5 bases). The germline gives CDR1 MNHEY, CDR2 SVGEGT. This CDR3 is built from 16 residues. Deletions cut 0 bases from V and 6 bases from J, with 18 bases between. CDR3 DNA: TGTGCCAGCAGTTACTCAGTCGGGCTAGCTCCGAGCGAGCAGTACTTC. It codes for CASSYSVGLAPSEQYF.

The V gene is TRBV7-2, the J gene TRBJ2-5; D unclear. This CDR3 comprises 12 residues. The V and J ends lost 2 bases and 7 bases respectively, with 8 bases between them. Germline CDR1 reads SGHTA; CDR2 reads FQGNSA. The CDR3 DNA reads as TGTGCCAGCAGCTTAAGTTTGCGGACCCAGTACTTC. Amino acid sequence: CASSLSLRTQYF.

The chain joins TRBV7-8 to TRBJ2-1; D is unresolved. Germline V gene lookup returns CDR1 SGHVS and CDR2 FQNEAQ. The length of the CDR3 is 11 residues. V was shortened by 2 bases and J by 6 bases, with 2 bases between the two germline ends. The chain's CDR3 is CASSLLNEQFF. DNA for the CDR3: TGTGCCAGCAGCTTACTCAATGAGCAGTTCTTC.

The chain uses TRBV6-4 and TRBJ2-3, with 8 bases that match TRBD2. J was trimmed by 4 bases and V by 6 bases; bases with no gene match: 6. CDR1 and CDR2 from the germline V gene are MRHNA and SNTAGT. The CDR3 totals 14 residues. The CDR3 DNA is TGTGCCAGCAGCCGGGGGGGCCCGGCAGATACGCAGTATTTT. Residues: CASSRGGPADTQYF.

The chain couples TRBV5-1 to TRBJ1-4, with 11 bases fitting TRBD1. This CDR3 spans 15 amino acids. After removal of 4 bases from V and 8 bases from J, the junction contained 7 bases not matched to a gene. CDR1 and CDR2 (germline): SGHRS, YFSETQ. The CDR3 spells CASSLEGTGGEKLFF. The CDR3 nucleotides read TGCGCCAGCAGCCTGGAGGGGACAGGGGGGGAAAAACTGTTTTTT.

The CDR3 DNA is TGTGCCAGCAGCCTAAAGTCGACAGGGGGCATGATGGCACCCCTCCACTTT. Protein sequence: CASSLKSTGGMMAPLHF. This chain links TRBV3-1 (or the pseudogene TRBV3-2) with TRBJ1-6; 10 bases are a match to TRBD1. This CDR3 region has 17 residues. CDR1 is LGHDT, CDR2 YNNKEL, per germline (reference sequence). Germline trimming cut 4 bases from V and 11 bases from J; bases unmatched to any gene: 14.

The V and J genes are TRBV5-1 and TRBJ2-5; 7 bases match TRBD1. Germline CDR1 and CDR2: SGHRS and YFSETQ. After removal of 0 bases from V and 3 bases from J, the junction contained 2 bases not matched to a gene. This CDR3 is 14 amino acids long. The CDR3 DNA is TGCGCCAGCAGCTTGGGGCAGGGGGAAGAGACCCAGTACTTC. It yields the protein CASSLGQGEETQYF.

The chain combines TRBV29-1 with TRBJ2-7; D is unclear. V was pared by 4 bases and J by 6 bases, with 13 bases between. Germline V CDR1 and CDR2: SQVTM, ANQGSEA. The CDR3 contains 12 residues. The CDR3 sequence: CSVVPTSGEQYF. CDR3 sequence (DNA): TGCAGCGTTGTGCCCACATCAGGCGAGCAGTACTTC.

V is TRBV4-1 and J is TRBJ2-1; D might be TRBD1 (9 bases). V lost 4 bases, J lost 12 bases, and 31 bases lay in between. CDR3 length equals 18 residues. Germline loops: CDR1 MGHRA, CDR2 YSYEKL. CDR3 bases: TGCGCCAGCAGCCTAACGCCTCCGGGACAGGGTTTGGCGGGAGGGCAGTTCTTC. Translated: CASSLTPPGQGLAGGQFF.